One TCR beta chain is described in this entry. Its antigen is unknown. The source of the sample is a study of cytotoxic CD8 clonotypes in ibrutinib-treated CLL. Study information: Sequencing produced an average of about 280,000 productive templates and 85,000 to 95,000 productive rearrangements per sample.

The study, taken as a whole, reports: In comparison with age-matched healthy donors, baseline clonality was higher and tracked circulating CD8+ T-cell counts. Timing of sampling differed between sustained-remission and progressing patients.

Trimming took 3 bases from V and 6 from J; bases not matched to a gene: 8. Germline V lookup: CDR1 SGHTA, CDR2 FQGNSA. CDR3 length: 16 amino acids. TCR beta library input comprised roughly 1.9 micrograms of genomic DNA from cryopreserved PBMCs. TCRdb's table, derived via immunoSEQ multiplex PCR, lists solely in-frame clones and lacks some. This sample carries about 180,000 clones, approximately 80% of them seen once, and the ten largest clones take about 4.6%. The sequenced sample was PBMCs, obtained after 24 months of ibrutinib treatment. V and J are TRBV7-2 and TRBJ1-1; 12 positions match TRBD1. This receptor was obtained from a human donor with chronic lymphocytic leukemia. CDR3 amino acids: CASSFPGQGAFSEAFF. CDR3 nucleotide sequence: TGTGCCAGCAGCTTTCCGGGACAGGGGGCATTTTCTGAAGCTTTCTTT.